This entry describes one TCR beta chain. Antigen: not known. The V gene lost 6 bases and the J gene lost 8 bases, with 10 bases spanning the gap. CDR1 is MNHNY, CDR2 SVGAGI, per germline (reference sequence). The CDR3 totals 11 residues. These data originate in a study of OX40 agonist ivuxolimab in advanced cancers. As for the study in general: The diagnoses of dose-escalation patients were hepatocellular carcinoma, melanoma, renal cell or head and neck cancer. General observations from the study: Near-lowest levels of clonal expansion characterized partial responders at 0.1-3.0 mg/kg. The authors did not determine the antigen specificity of the expanded peripheral T cells.

Autoimmune disease history or systemic immunosuppression was exclusionary. The method was immunoSEQ multiplex PCR; TCRdb's version includes in-frame clones alone and lacks a portion of them. The data show over 150,000 clones, roughly 94% seen once. The origin of this receptor is an adult with an advanced solid tumor such as melanoma, head and neck, liver or kidney cancer. Source: CD4+ or CD8+ T cells sorted from blood, taken in a trial of the OX40 agonist ivuxolimab. This rearrangement joins TRBV6-6 to TRBJ1-1; D may be TRBD1 (6 bases). CDR3 amino acids: CASSGTGEAFF. CDR3 DNA sequence: TGTGCCAGCAGCGGAACAGGGGAAGCTTTCTTT.